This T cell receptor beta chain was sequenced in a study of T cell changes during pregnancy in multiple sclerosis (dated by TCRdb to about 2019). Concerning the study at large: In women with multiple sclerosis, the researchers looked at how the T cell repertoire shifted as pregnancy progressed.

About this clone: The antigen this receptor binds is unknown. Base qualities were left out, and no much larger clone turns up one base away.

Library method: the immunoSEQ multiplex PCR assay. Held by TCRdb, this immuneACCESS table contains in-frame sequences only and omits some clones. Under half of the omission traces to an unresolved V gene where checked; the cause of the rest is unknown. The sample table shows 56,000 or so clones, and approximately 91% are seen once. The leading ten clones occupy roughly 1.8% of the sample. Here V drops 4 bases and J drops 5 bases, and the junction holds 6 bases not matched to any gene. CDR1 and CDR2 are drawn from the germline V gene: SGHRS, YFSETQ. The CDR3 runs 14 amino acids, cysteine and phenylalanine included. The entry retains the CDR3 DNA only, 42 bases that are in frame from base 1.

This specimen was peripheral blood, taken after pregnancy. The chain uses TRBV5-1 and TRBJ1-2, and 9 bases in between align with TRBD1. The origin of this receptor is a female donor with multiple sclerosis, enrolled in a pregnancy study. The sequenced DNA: TGCGCCAGCAGCCCGGTCGGGACAGGGTATGGCTACACCTTC. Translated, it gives CASSPVGTGYGYTF.